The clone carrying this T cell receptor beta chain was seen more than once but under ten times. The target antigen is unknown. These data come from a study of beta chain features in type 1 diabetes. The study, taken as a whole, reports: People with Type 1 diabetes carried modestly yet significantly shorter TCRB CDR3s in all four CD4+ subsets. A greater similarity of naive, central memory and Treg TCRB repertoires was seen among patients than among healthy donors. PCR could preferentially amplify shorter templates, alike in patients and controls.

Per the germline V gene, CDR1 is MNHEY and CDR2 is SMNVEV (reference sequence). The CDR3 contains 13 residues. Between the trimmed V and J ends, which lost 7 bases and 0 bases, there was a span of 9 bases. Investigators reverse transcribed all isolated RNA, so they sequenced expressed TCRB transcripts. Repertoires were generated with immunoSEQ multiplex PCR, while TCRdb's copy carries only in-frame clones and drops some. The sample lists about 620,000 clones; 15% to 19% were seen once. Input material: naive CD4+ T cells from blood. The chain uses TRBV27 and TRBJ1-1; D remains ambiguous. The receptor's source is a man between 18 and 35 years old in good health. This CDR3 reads CASKVLLNTEAFF. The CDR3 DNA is TGTGCCAGCAAAGTTTTGTTGAACACTGAAGCTTTCTTT.